These 9 T cell receptor beta chains originate from one sample sequenced in a study of Ad26.COV2.S vaccination and SARS-CoV-2 variants. Treatment here: around 19 received Ad26.COV2.S at low or high dose, single or two shots; 5 received placebo; per-sample allocation not given. The samples were gathered on day 63 after the first injection of vaccine or placebo. The data were produced by immunoSEQ multiplex PCR, yet TCRdb's version contains in-frame clones alone and is incomplete. Of about 440,000 clones in the sample, about nine tenths are singletons; the top ten hold approximately 4.5%. The sequenced sample was peripheral blood, obtained in a trial of Ad26.COV2.S vaccine versus placebo. The receptors were gathered from a person between 18 and 65 years old who received the Ad26.COV2.S COVID-19 vaccine or a placebo.

This clone was seen only once. V is TRBV6-5 and J is TRBJ2-7; 9 bases are shared with TRBD2. CDR3 size: 13 residues. Germline V lookup: CDR1 MNHEY, CDR2 SVGAGI. The trim removed 6 bases at V and 6 bases at J, leaving 6 bases unmatched. Written as DNA, the CDR3 is TGTGCCAGCAGCTCGGGACTAGCCACCGAGCAGTACTTC. Amino acids: CASSSGLATEQYF.

The genes are TRBV7-3 and TRBJ2-7; 12 nucleotides line up with TRBD2. Germline loops: CDR1 SGHTA, CDR2 FQGTGA. The CDR3 is made up of 19 amino acids. Germline trimming cut 5 bases from V and 0 bases from J; bases unmatched to any gene: 14. CDR3 region: CASSAPGLAGAATSYEQYF. In nucleotides, the CDR3 is TGTGCCAGCAGCGCCCCGGGACTAGCGGGCGCAGCCACCTCCTACGAGCAGTACTTC. Full variable domain (missing parts from reference TRBV7-3 and TRBJ2-7): GAGVSQTPSNKVTEKGKYVELRCDPISGHTALYWYRQSLGQGPEFLIYFQGTGAADDSGLPNDRFFAVRPEGSVSTLKIQRTERGDSAVYLCASSAPGLAGAATSYEQYFGPGTRLTVT.

DNA for the CDR3: TGTGCCATCAGTGAGGGCACTTTCAGCGAGCAGTACTTC. Protein product: CAISEGTFSEQYF. J is TRBJ2-7 and V is TRBV10-3; D is unclear. This CDR3 has 13 residues. V was cut by 2 bases and J by 6 bases, with 11 bases left in between. Per germline, CDR1 ENHRY and CDR2 SYGVKD.

This rearrangement joins TRBV18 to TRBJ2-1, with 7 positions matching TRBD1. The ends lost 0 bases at V and 4 bases at J; junction bases unmatched: 9. This CDR3 region has 17 residues. The germline V gene has CDR1 KGHSH and CDR2 LQKENI. This chain's CDR3 is CASSPPGQNHPYNEQFF. In nucleotides, the CDR3 is TGTGCCAGCTCACCACCGGGACAGAATCATCCATACAATGAGCAGTTCTTC.

The chain employs TRBV5-1 and TRBJ2-5; 11 bases are a match to TRBD2. Germline CDR1 SGHRS, CDR2 YFSETQ. V shed 0 bases, J shed 1 base, and the junction held 17 bases outside the gene matches. The CDR3 is 21 residues long. The CDR3 region has the DNA TGCGCCAGCAGCTTGGACCAAGGAATACTAGCGGGAGACTCGGTCCAAGAGACCCAGTACTTC. It is translated as CASSLDQGILAGDSVQETQYF.

The rearrangement links TRBV30 to TRBJ2-3; possible D gene TRBD1, 6 bases. V was pared by 5 bases and J by 2 bases, with 17 bases between. The CDR3 contains 15 residues. The germline CDR1 and CDR2 sequences are GTSNPN and SVGIG (reference sequence). CDR3 bases: TGTGCCTGGGGGGGACACGTCCCTTACACAGATACGCAGTATTTT. Protein: CAWGGHVPYTDTQYF. The complete variable domain, with remaining parts taken from reference TRBV30 and TRBJ2-3, reads SQTIHQWPATLVQPVGSPLSLECTVEGTSNPNLYWYRQAAGRGLQLLFYSVGIGQISSEVPQNLSASRPQDRQFILSSKKLLLSDSGFYLCAWGGHVPYTDTQYFGPGTRLTVL.

In its sample, this clone was seen once. This chain connects TRBV3-1 (or the pseudogene TRBV3-2) to TRBJ2-3, with D possibly matching TRBD2 (6 bases). There are 17 residues in the CDR3. Deletions cut 0 bases from V and 3 bases from J, with 16 bases between. Germline CDR1 and CDR2: LGHDT and YNNKEL (reference sequence). The CDR3 DNA follows: TGTGCCAGCAGCCAAGATCCCGGGAGATTAGAAACAGATACGCAGTATTTT. Residues: CASSQDPGRLETDTQYF.

The chain has TRBV7-3 and TRBJ2-1, with 13 bases matching TRBD2. CDR3 size: 14 residues. Germline-derived CDR1 and CDR2 are SGHTA and FQGTGA. The V segment lost 5 bases and the J segment 8 bases; nucleotides outside the gene matches: 3. The CDR3 DNA is TGTGCCAGCAGCCGCGGACTAGCGGGAGATGAGCAGTTCTTC. Translated: CASSRGLAGDEQFF. Supplemented by reference TRBV7-3 and TRBJ2-1, the full variable domain reads GAGVSQTPSNKVTEKGKYVELRCDPISGHTALYWYRQSLGQGPEFLIYFQGTGAADDSGLPNDRFFAVRPEGSVSTLKIQRTERGDSAVYLCASSRGLAGDEQFFGPGTRLTVL.

This chain uses TRBV5-1 with TRBJ2-7, with a tentative D call TRBD2 (5 bases). The germline CDR1 and CDR2 sequences are SGHRS and YFSETQ. Trimming shortened V by 4 bases and J by 2 bases, and 16 bases separated the two germline ends. The CDR3 contains 15 residues. For the CDR3, the DNA is TGCGCCAGCAGCGGCCCGTCGAGCGGTACCTACGAGCAGTACTTC. Amino acid sequence: CASSGPSSGTYEQYF.